This T cell receptor beta chain emerged from a study of shared T cell receptors in the human thymus. V was pared by 1 base and J by 9 bases, with 14 bases of the junction left unmatched. Germline lookup yields CDR1 SGDLS and CDR2 YYNGEE. The CDR3 extends over 17 amino acids. Only in-frame clones appear in the TCRdb table, and some are missing; sequencing was by immunoSEQ multiplex PCR. The sample lists about 710,000 clones, 70% to 90% occurring once. Separately, the same data were catalogued under a study of human thymus T cells. That investigation notes: Infants, healthy and Finnish, who were having corrective surgery for congenital heart defects served as donors. Thymus tissue was removed during corrective cardiac surgery. Gene usage (both V and J) appeared biased in thymic and blood repertoires. The related literature has documented a marked overlap of thymic repertoires among unrelated individuals.

This clonotype was obtained from a boy in the first two years of life with a congenital heart defect. The genes are TRBV9 and TRBJ2-1; TRBD2 matches 9 bases. The sequenced sample was thymocytes. The CDR3 sequence: CASSVTLGGRGQGEQFF. The CDR3 DNA is TGTGCCAGCAGCGTAACCCTCGGCGGGAGGGGTCAAGGTGAGCAGTTCTTC.